The 12 T cell receptor beta chains in this list originate from one sample, sequenced in a study of OX40 agonist ivuxolimab in advanced cancers. Library preparation was by the immunoSEQ multiplex PCR assay. TCRdb carries this immuneACCESS record with in-frame sequences only. Its versions omit some clonotypes, under half of them owing to an unresolved V gene in the studies checked, with the rest unexplained. In this sample the table shows around 25,000 clones, around 80% of which occur a single time. The ten most abundant clones make up roughly a quarter of the sample. The material was CD4+ or CD8+ T cells sorted from blood, obtained in a trial of the OX40 agonist ivuxolimab. The receptors here all came from an adult with an advanced solid tumor such as melanoma, head and neck, liver or kidney cancer.

This clone was detected a few times. J is TRBJ2-7 and V is TRBV28; 7 bases agree with TRBD2. This CDR3 is built from 15 residues. Germline V gene sequence: CDR1 MDHEN, CDR2 SYDVKM. V shed 6 bases, J shed 1 base, and the junction held 9 bases outside the gene matches. CDR3 sequence reads: CASSISGGRSYEQYF. The CDR3 DNA follows: TGTGCCAGCAGCATCTCGGGGGGTCGATCCTACGAGCAGTACTTC.

The DNA for the CDR3 is TGTGCCAGCAGTTTATGGGGGACTAGCGGGAGCTACAATGAGCAGTTCTTC. Protein sequence: CASSLWGTSGSYNEQFF. The chain recombines TRBV28 with TRBJ2-1; 14 bases line up with TRBD2. This CDR3 region has 17 residues. The germline V gene encodes CDR1 MDHEN and CDR2 SYDVKM. The V segment lost 0 bases and the J segment 3 bases; nucleotides outside the gene matches: 1.

This chain joins TRBV4-1 and TRBJ2-1, with 9 bases aligning to TRBD2. J was trimmed by 4 bases and V by 1 base; bases with no gene match: 2. Germline V gives CDR1 MGHRA, CDR2 YSYEKL. The CDR3 contains 15 residues. CDR3 loop: CASSQVAGAYNEQFF. The CDR3 nucleotides are TGCGCCAGCAGCCAAGTAGCGGGAGCTTACAATGAGCAGTTCTTC.

This chain connects TRBV19 to TRBJ2-6; 7 bases fit TRBD1. CDR1 and CDR2 (germline): LNHDA, SQIVND (reference sequence). Trimming at V came to 2 bases and at J to 2 bases, leaving 3 bases not matched to a gene. The CDR3 sequence is 16 residues long. The CDR3 DNA is TGTGCCAGTAGTATAAGAGGGGGCGCTGGGGCCAACGTCCTGACTTTC. Its translation is CASSIRGGAGANVLTF. The entire variable domain, with the rest obtained from reference TRBV19 and TRBJ2-6, is as follows: DGGITQSPKYLFRKEGQNVTLSCEQNLNHDAMYWYRQDPGQGLRLIYYSQIVNDFQKGDIAEGYSVSREKKESFPLTVTSAQKNPTAFYLCASSIRGGAGANVLTFGAGSRLTVL.

The chain couples TRBV28 to TRBJ2-2; 8 nucleotides line up with TRBD2. The ends lost 5 bases at V and 5 bases at J; junction bases unmatched: 4. The germline V gene encodes CDR1 MDHEN and CDR2 SYDVKM. The CDR3 is made up of 14 amino acids. CDR3 DNA: TGTGCCAGCAGTCCCGGGGGGGGGACCGGGGAGCTGTTTTTT. This translates into CASSPGGGTGELFF.

V and J are TRBV19 and TRBJ1-6; perhaps TRBD1 as D (5 bases). The CDR3 is 15 amino acids. Trimming took 5 bases from V and 7 from J, leaving 15 bases between them. CDR1 and CDR2 from the germline V gene are LNHDA and SQIVND (reference sequence). CDR3 loop: CASSPRPGDNSPLHF. The CDR3 region has the DNA TGTGCCAGTAGTCCCAGACCGGGGGACAATTCACCCCTCCACTTT. Combining the CDR3 with reference TRBV19 and TRBJ1-6 gives the whole variable domain DGGITQSPKYLFRKEGQNVTLSCEQNLNHDAMYWYRQDPGQGLRLIYYSQIVNDFQKGDIAEGYSVSREKKESFPLTVTSAQKNPTAFYLCASSPRPGDNSPLHFGNGTRLTVT.

The CDR3 sequence is CASSLADGTDTQYF. In nucleotides, the CDR3 is TGCGCCAGCAGCTTGGCGGACGGCACAGATACGCAGTATTTT. V gene TRBV5-1 combines with J gene TRBJ2-3; no reliable D call. V was cut by 0 bases and J by 1 base, with 6 bases left in between. Germline CDR1 is SGHRS and CDR2 is YFSETQ. CDR3 size: 14 residues.

The rearrangement links TRBV5-6 to TRBJ1-1; D is perhaps TRBD1 (5 bases). In germline, CDR1 is SGHDT, CDR2 YYEEEE. Trimming left V 0 bases short and J 3 bases short, with 15 bases between. The CDR3 is made up of 16 amino acids. As DNA, the CDR3 is TGTGCCAGCAGCTTGGTGGGCAGGTTAGGGGACACTGAAGCTTTCTTT. Residues: CASSLVGRLGDTEAFF.

This sequence joins TRBV5-1 and TRBJ2-7, with D perhaps matching TRBD2 (6 bases). Germline loops: CDR1 SGHRS, CDR2 YFSETQ. V gave up 2 bases and J gave up 3 bases, with 18 bases separating them. The CDR3 has 16 amino acids. CDR3 sequence: CASSFSPGGVVYEQYF. The CDR3 DNA is TGCGCCAGCAGCTTTTCCCCTGGCGGGGTCGTCTACGAGCAGTACTTC.

Concerning this clone itself: One junction end does not reproduce the germline sequence, and a read error may be involved. The V and J genes are TRBV7-9 and TRBJ2-7; maybe TRBD2 (6 bases). The germline gives CDR1 SEHNR, CDR2 FQNEAQ (reference sequence). The CDR3 contains 12 residues. CDR3 nucleotide sequence: TGTGCCAGCAGCCTAGCGCGGGACGAGCAGTACTTC. This codes for CASSLARDEQYF.

DNA of the CDR3: TGCGCCAGCAGCCAAGTGGTCGACGAGCAGTACTTC. This encodes CASSQVVDEQYF. The gene calls are TRBV4-1 and TRBJ2-7; D not resolved. Trimming removed 1 base at V and 5 bases at J, with 6 bases between. Germline CDR1 is MGHRA and CDR2 is YSYEKL. The CDR3 runs to 12 residues.

The rearrangement joins TRBV7-2 to TRBJ2-3; 8 bases map to TRBD2. With V trimmed by 4 bases and J by 2 bases, 14 bases remained unmatched. Per germline, CDR1 SGHTA and CDR2 FQGNSA. CDR3 length equals 18 residues. CDR3 bases: TGTGCCAGCAGCTCTGAGCGGGAGCGACGAAAACCCACAGATACGCAGTATTTT. Encoded protein: CASSSERERRKPTDTQYF.